Listed below are T cell receptor beta chains from one sample, sequenced in a study of spatial heterogeneity in lung cancer. TCRdb passed the 5' RACE reads through MiXCR, listing each CDR3 protein once. The sample has nearly 50,000 distinct CDR3 sequences; less than 9% are singletons. Sequenced here: PBMCs, sampled at surgery. The receptors stem from a female donor with early-stage non-small cell lung cancer. The CDR3 runs from the conserved cysteine through the conserved F or W. D genes are given only for firm matches. Clone size is stated in some rows and not others, as once, few, many or a class when expanded.

v_call,clone_size,d_call,j_call,cdr3_aa,cdr3_nt
TRBV29-1,-,-,TRBJ2-7,CSFGGGVIHEQYF,TGCAGCTTTGGGGGCGGGGTAATACACGAGCAGTACTTC
TRBV18,many,-,TRBJ1-2,CASSKTTRDYGYTF,TGTGCCAGCTCAAAAACTACGAGGGACTATGGCTACACCTTC
TRBV7-2,-,-,TRBJ1-5,CASSFDSLSNQPQHF,TGTGCCAGCAGCTTCGACAGTCTGAGCAATCAGCCCCAGCATTTT
TRBV29-1,many,-,TRBJ1-1,CSVTKGGYTEAFF,TGCAGCGTCACCAAAGGGGGTTACACTGAAGCTTTCTTT
TRBV9,few,TRBD2,TRBJ2-3,CASSFGGYGTDTQYF,TGTGCCAGCAGCTTCGGGGGGTACGGCACAGATACGCAGTATTTT
TRBV18,-,TRBD2,TRBJ2-1,CASSPGTSAAEQFF,TGTGCCAGCTCACCGGGGACTAGTGCGGCTGAGCAGTTCTTC
TRBV4-2,-,-,TRBJ1-4,CASSQDLEGATNEKLFF,TGTGCCAGCAGCCAAGATTTAGAGGGAGCAACTAATGAAAAACTGTTTTTT
TRBV12-3/TRBV12-4,-,-,TRBJ2-1,CASRPDSLNEQFF,TGTGCCAGCAGACCCGACAGCCTCAATGAGCAGTTCTTC
TRBV27,many,-,TRBJ2-1,CASCAGGNYNEQFF,TGTGCCAGCTGCGCCGGGGGCAATTACAATGAGCAGTTCTTC
TRBV6-5,many,-,TRBJ2-3,CASSYGGRSTDTQYF,TGTGCCAGCAGTTACGGTGGGAGAAGCACAGATACGCAGTATTTT
TRBV20-1,many,-,TRBJ2-7,CSAKDDYEQYF,TGCAGTGCTAAGGACGACTACGAGCAGTACTTC
TRBV7-8,-,-,TRBJ2-2,CASVRGTTGELFF,TGTGCCAGCGTGCGAGGAACCACCGGGGAGCTGTTTTTT
TRBV28,few,-,TRBJ1-4,CASSLYTTFTGGGELFF,TGTGCCAGCAGTTTATATACCACCTTCACCGGAGGGGGTGAACTGTTTTTT
TRBV20-1,many,TRBD1,TRBJ1-5,CSARVATGANQPQHF,TGCAGTGCTAGAGTCGCGACAGGGGCCAATCAGCCCCAGCATTTT
TRBV12-3/TRBV12-4,-,-,TRBJ1-1,CASSLRAPSGNTEAFF,TGTGCCAGCAGTTTAAGGGCCCCCAGCGGGAACACTGAAGCTTTCTTT
TRBV9,few,TRBD1,TRBJ1-1,CASSALLDRGNTEAFF,TGTGCCAGCAGCGCACTCTTGGACAGGGGGAACACTGAAGCTTTCTTT
TRBV29-1,many,-,TRBJ2-7,CSVEGDWSYEQYF,TGCAGCGTTGAAGGTGATTGGTCGTACGAGCAGTACTTC
TRBV20-1,many,TRBD1,TRBJ1-2,CSAGDRDYGYTF,TGCAGTGCTGGAGACAGGGACTATGGCTACACCTTC
TRBV19,-,-,TRBJ1-2,CASSQQEQNSYTF,TGTGCCAGTAGTCAACAGGAACAGAATTCCTACACCTTC
TRBV6-2/TRBV6-3,many,-,TRBJ2-6,CASSYLTDSSGANVLTF,TGTGCCAGCAGTTACCTAACGGACAGCTCTGGGGCCAACGTCCTGACTTTC
TRBV7-8,-,-,TRBJ2-3,CASTGRGGTSTDTQYF,TGTGCCAGCACCGGCCGCGGTGGTACTAGCACAGATACGCAGTATTTT
TRBV30,many,-,TRBJ1-1,CAWIRTGMNTEAFF,TGTGCCTGGATACGGACGGGCATGAACACTGAAGCTTTCTTT